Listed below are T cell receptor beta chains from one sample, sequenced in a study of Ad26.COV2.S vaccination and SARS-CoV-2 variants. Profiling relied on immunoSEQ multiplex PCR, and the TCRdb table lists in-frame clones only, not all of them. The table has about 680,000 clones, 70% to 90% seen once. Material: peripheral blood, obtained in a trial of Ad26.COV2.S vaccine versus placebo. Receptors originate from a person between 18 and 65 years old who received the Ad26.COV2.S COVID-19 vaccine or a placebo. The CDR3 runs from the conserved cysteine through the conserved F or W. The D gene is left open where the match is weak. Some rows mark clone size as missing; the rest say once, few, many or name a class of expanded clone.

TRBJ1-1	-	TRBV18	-	CASSPPSVNTEAFF	TGTGCCAGCTCACCACCATCAGTGAACACTGAAGCTTTCTTT
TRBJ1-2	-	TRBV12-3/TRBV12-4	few	CASSYDSPNGYTF	TGTGCCAGCAGTTACGACAGCCCCAATGGCTACACCTTC
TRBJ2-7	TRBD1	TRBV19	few	CASSMTGGVYEQYF	TGTGCCAGTAGTATGACAGGGGGCGTATACGAGCAGTACTTC
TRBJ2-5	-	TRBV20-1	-	CSAGLQETQYF	TGCAGTGCTGGACTCCAAGAGACCCAGTACTTC
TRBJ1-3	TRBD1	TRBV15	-	CATSRGTGDTIYF	TGTGCCACCAGCAGAGGGACAGGGGACACCATATATTTT
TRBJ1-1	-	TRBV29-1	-	CSVDSRRSRTEAFF	TGCAGCGTTGACTCCAGGCGCTCACGTACTGAAGCTTTCTTT
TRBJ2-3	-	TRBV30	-	CAWSDGRSTDTQYF	TGTGCCTGGAGTGACGGGAGAAGCACAGATACGCAGTATTTT
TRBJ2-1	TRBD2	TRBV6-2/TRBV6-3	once	CASSYASGGINEQFF	TGTGCCAGCAGTTACGCTAGCGGGGGGATCAATGAGCAGTTCTTC
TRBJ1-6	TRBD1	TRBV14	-	CASSRTQGIANSPLHF	TGTGCCAGCAGCCGAACACAGGGGATCGCGAATTCACCCCTCCACTTT
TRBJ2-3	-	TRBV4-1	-	CASSQGRGPTDTQYF	TGCGCCAGCAGCCAAGGACGGGGGCCTACAGATACGCAGTATTTT
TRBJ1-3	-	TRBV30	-	CACRWGNTIYF	TGTGCCTGCAGGTGGGGAAACACCATATATTTT
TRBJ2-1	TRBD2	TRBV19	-	CASSIPGLAAYNEQFF	TGTGCCAGTAGTATCCCGGGACTAGCGGCATACAATGAGCAGTTCTTC
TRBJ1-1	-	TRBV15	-	CATSRGQDPEAFF	TGTGCCACCAGCAGAGGACAGGACCCTGAAGCTTTCTTT
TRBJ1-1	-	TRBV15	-	CATSSQIGSKNTEAFF	TGTGCCACCAGCAGCCAGATAGGGAGCAAGAACACTGAAGCTTTCTTT
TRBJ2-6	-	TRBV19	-	CASSRTPTISGANVLTF	TGTGCCAGTAGTAGGACACCTACGATTTCTGGGGCCAACGTCCTGACTTTC
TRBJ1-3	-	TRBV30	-	CAWGRDTNSGNTIYF	TGTGCCTGGGGCCGGGACACGAACTCTGGAAACACCATATATTTT
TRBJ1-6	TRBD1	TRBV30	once	CAWSPALRTGKSPLHF	TGTGCCTGGAGTCCCGCACTCAGGACAGGGAAGTCACCCCTCCACTTT
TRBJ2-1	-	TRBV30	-	CAWSGVPYNEQFF	TGTGCCTGGAGTGGAGTTCCCTACAATGAGCAGTTCTTC
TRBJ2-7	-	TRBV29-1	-	CSVSGGSYEQYF	TGCAGCGTCTCGGGGGGCTCATACGAGCAGTACTTC
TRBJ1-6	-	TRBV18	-	CASSPQGGGLGNSPLHF	TGTGCCAGCTCACCCCAAGGGGGAGGGCTTGGTAATTCACCCCTCCACTTT
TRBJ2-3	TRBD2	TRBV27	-	CASSFTPTSGISDTQYF	TGTGCCAGCAGTTTCACCCCAACTAGCGGGATCTCAGATACGCAGTATTTT
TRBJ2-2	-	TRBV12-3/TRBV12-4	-	CASRSTRGELFF	TGTGCCAGCAGGTCCACAAGGGGGGAGCTGTTTTTT
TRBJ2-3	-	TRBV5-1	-	CASSLGHTSTDTQYF	TGCGCCAGCAGCTTGGGGCACACTAGCACAGATACGCAGTATTTT
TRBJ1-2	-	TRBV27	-	CASSHGTSYGYTF	TGTGCCAGCAGTCATGGGACATCCTATGGCTACACCTTC
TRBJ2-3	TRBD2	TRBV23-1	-	CASSPFPRPLAGGPDTQYF	TGCGCCAGCAGTCCCTTTCCGCGGCCACTAGCGGGGGGGCCGGATACGCAGTATTTT
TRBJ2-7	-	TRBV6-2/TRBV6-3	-	CASSYPQGRQYF	TGTGCCAGCAGTTACCCACAGGGACGGCAGTACTTC
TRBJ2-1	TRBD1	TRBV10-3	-	CAISESLLGGLNEQFF	TGTGCCATCAGTGAGTCGCTACTAGGGGGCCTCAATGAGCAGTTCTTC
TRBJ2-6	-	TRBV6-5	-	CASSYSLGDNVLTF	TGTGCCAGCAGTTACTCGTTAGGAGACAACGTCCTGACTTTC
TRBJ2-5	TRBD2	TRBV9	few	CASSVTGTKGETQYF	TGTGCCAGCAGCGTTACCGGGACTAAAGGAGAGACCCAGTACTTC
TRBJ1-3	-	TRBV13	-	CASSLGLSRGFSGNTIYF	TGTGCCAGCAGCTTAGGCCTAAGTCGGGGGTTCTCTGGAAACACCATATATTTT
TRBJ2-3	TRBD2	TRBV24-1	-	CATGPAGPTDTQYF	TGTGCCACCGGACCAGCGGGGCCCACAGATACGCAGTATTTT
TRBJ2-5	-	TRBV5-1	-	CASSLNPGLRETQYF	TGCGCCAGCAGCTTAAACCCAGGGTTAAGAGAGACCCAGTACTTC